Described below is a single TCR beta chain sequence and its context. Antigen unknown. Trimming cost V 6 bases and J 1 base, with 9 bases left between them. The CDR3 contains 13 residues. Germline values: CDR1 MNHNS, CDR2 SASEGT. TCRdb called the reads again in MiXCR, with one record for every CDR3 protein. The repertoire holds nearly 450,000 distinct CDR3 sequences, with approximately 33% as singletons. This entry belongs to a study of T cell repertoires in cytomegalovirus infection. Background on the study: From public TCR beta signatures came an indication of both CMV infection and matching HLA type. Whole-study results and caveats: Individuals carrying CMV plus the relevant HLA were identified by cumulative frequency of public TCR beta families. HLA-C-restricted TCR beta clonotypes specific for CMV led the ex vivo response.

The TCR originated in a human donor in good health (CMV status not recorded). Some clones in this sample may be carry-over from other donors' samples. The sequencing sample was made of PBMCs. The V call is TRBV6-1, the J call TRBJ1-1, with no clear D. In DNA form, the CDR3 reads TGTGCCAGCAGATTACAGACGAACACTGAAGCTTTCTTT. The encoded protein is CASRLQTNTEAFF.